This T cell receptor (beta chain) was sequenced in a study of blood T cell repertoires in COVID-19. Study-level background: Whether acute or convalescent, the COVID-19 samples came from the United States, Italy and Spain. T cells, B-cell-depleted T cells, or PBMCs provided the cDNA or gDNA that served as material.

The ends were cut back, 3 bases at V and 4 bases at J, with 15 bases in the middle. There are 15 residues in the CDR3. Germline CDR1 MDHEN, CDR2 SYDVKM. Authors' data handling: Cell counts per sample came from amplifying reference gene primers. Profiling relied on immunoSEQ multiplex PCR, and the TCRdb table lists in-frame clones only, not all of them. For V, J and clone size, that table is used; D and trimming come from the DNA. The sample includes 250,000 to 350,000 clones, more than 85% seen only once; the top ten take 0.7% to 0.9%. The chain is built from TRBV28 and TRBJ1-2; weak D call: TRBD1 (5 bases). The specimen sequenced was peripheral blood. This clonotype originated in a man aged 25 to 40 with acute or convalescent COVID-19. In DNA form, the CDR3 reads TGTGCCAGCAGTTTCCCCCGCGGGAGGGGCTATGGCTACACCTTC. Its translation is CASSFPRGRGYGYTF.